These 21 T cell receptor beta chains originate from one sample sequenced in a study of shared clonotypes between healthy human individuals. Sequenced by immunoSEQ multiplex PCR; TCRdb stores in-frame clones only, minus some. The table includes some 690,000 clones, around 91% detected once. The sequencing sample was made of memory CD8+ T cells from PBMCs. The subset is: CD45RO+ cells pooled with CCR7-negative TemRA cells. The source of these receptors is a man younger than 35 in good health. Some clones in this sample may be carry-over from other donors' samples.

This CDR3 is CASSVEAGLSTDTQYF. DNA for the CDR3: TGTGCCAGCAGCGTAGAGGCGGGACTTAGCACAGATACGCAGTATTTT. The chain links TRBV9 to TRBJ2-3, with D maybe TRBD2 (6 bases). This CDR3 is 16 amino acids long. Deletions cut 0 bases from V and 0 bases from J, with 11 bases between. Per germline, CDR1 SGDLS and CDR2 YYNGEE.

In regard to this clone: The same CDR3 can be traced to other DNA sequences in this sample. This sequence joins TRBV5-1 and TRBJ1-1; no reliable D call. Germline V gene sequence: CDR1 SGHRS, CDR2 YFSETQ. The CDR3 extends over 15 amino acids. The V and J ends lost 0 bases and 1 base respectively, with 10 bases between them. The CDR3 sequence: CASSLGRGQNTEAFF. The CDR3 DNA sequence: TGCGCCAGCAGCTTGGGGCGAGGCCAGAACACTGAAGCTTTCTTT.

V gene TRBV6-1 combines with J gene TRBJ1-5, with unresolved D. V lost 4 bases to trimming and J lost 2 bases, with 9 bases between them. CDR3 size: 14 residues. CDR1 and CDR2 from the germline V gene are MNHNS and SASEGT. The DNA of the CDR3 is TGTGCCAGCAGTGCGGGTTCTGGCAATCAGCCCCAGCATTTT. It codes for CASSAGSGNQPQHF.

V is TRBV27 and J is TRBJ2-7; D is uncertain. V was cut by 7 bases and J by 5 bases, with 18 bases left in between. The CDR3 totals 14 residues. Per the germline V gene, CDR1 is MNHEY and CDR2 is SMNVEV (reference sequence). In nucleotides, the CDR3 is TGTGCCAGCAAATTGTATAGGGCAGTGGACGAGCAGTACTTC. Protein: CASKLYRAVDEQYF.

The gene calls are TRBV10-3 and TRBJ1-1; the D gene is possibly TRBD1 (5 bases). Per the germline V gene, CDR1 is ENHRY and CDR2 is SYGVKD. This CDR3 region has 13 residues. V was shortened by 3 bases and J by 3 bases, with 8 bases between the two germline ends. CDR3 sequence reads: CAISDRGDTEAFF. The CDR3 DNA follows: TGTGCCATCAGTGACCGGGGGGACACTGAAGCTTTCTTT.

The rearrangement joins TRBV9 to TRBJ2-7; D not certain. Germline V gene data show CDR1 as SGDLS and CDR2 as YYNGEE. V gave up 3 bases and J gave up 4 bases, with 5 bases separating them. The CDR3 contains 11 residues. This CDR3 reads CASSDQYEQYF. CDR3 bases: TGTGCCAGCAGCGACCAATACGAGCAGTACTTC.

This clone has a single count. CDR3 DNA sequence: TGTGCCAGCAGCCCGGTCGGGGCCTCTGGGGCCAACGTCCTGACTTTC. Translated, it gives CASSPVGASGANVLTF. V gene TRBV7-9 combines with J gene TRBJ2-6; D may correspond to TRBD1 or TRBD2 (5 bases each). Germline values: CDR1 SEHNR, CDR2 FQNEAQ (reference sequence). There are 16 residues in the CDR3. Trimming took 5 bases from V and 0 from J, leaving 11 bases between them.

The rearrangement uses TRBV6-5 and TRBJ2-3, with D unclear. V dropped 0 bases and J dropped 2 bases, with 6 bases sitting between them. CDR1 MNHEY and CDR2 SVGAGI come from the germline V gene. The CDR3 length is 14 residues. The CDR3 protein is CASSYSGLTDTQYF. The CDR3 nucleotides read TGTGCCAGCAGTTACTCTGGCCTCACAGATACGCAGTATTTT.

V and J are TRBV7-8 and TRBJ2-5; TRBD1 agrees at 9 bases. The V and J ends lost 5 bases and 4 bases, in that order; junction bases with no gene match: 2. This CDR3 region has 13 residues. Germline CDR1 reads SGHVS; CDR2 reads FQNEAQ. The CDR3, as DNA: TGTGCCAGCAGCAAGGGACAGGGAGAGACCCAGTACTTC. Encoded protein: CASSKGQGETQYF.

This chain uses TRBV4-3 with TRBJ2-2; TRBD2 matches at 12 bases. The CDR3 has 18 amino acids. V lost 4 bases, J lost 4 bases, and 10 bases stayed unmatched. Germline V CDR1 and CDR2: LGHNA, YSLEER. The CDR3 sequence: CASSLRLAGASGTGELFF. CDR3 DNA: TGCGCCAGCAGCCTTCGACTAGCGGGAGCCTCTGGCACCGGGGAGCTGTTTTTT.

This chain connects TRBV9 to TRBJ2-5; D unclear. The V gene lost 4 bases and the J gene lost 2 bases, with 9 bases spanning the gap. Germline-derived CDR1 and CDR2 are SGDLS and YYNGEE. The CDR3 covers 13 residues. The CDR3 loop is CASSPNRQETQYF. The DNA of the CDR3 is TGTGCCAGCAGCCCAAACAGACAAGAGACCCAGTACTTC.

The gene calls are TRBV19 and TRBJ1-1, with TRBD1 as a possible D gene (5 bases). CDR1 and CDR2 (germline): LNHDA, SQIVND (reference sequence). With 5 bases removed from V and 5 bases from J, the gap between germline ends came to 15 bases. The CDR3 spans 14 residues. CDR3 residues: CASSADGGGTEAFF. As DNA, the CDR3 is TGTGCCAGTAGTGCGGACGGCGGGGGGACTGAAGCTTTCTTT.

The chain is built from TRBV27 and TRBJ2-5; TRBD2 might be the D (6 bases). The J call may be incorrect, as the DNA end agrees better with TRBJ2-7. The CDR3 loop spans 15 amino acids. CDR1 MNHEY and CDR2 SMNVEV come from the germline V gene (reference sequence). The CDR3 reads CASSPLPGVSYEQYF. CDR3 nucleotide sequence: TGTGCCAGCAGTCCCCTCCCGGGAGTGTCCTACGAGCAGTACTTC.

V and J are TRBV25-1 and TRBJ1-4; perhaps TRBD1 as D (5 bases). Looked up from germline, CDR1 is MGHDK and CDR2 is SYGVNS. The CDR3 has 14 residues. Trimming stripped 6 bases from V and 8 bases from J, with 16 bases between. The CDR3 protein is CASRARGSGEKLFF. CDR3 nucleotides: TGTGCCAGCAGGGCCCGGGGGAGTGGAGAAAAACTGTTTTTT.

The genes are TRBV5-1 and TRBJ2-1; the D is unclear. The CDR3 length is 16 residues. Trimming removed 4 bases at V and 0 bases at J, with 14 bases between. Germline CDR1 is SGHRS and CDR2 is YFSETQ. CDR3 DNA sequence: TGCGCCAGCAGCCCCCTCGCCCAGTACTCCTACAATGAGCAGTTCTTC. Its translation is CASSPLAQYSYNEQFF.

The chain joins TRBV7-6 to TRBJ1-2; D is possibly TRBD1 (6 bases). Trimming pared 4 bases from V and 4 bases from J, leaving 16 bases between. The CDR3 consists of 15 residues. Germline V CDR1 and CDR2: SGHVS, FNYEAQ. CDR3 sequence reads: CASSSPGAGVYGYTF. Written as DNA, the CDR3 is TGTGCCAGCAGCTCCCCCGGAGCAGGGGTCTATGGCTACACCTTC.

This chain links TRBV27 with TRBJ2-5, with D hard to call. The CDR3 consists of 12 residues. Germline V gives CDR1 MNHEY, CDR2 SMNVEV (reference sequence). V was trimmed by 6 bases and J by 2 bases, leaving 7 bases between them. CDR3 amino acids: CASRDEQETQYF. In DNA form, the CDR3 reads TGTGCCAGCAGAGACGAGCAAGAGACCCAGTACTTC.

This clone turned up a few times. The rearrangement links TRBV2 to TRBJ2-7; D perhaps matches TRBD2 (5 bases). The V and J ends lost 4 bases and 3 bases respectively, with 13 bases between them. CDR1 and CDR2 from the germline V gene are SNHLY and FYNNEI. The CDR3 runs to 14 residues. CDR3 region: CASSGRGPLYEQYF. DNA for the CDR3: TGTGCCAGCAGTGGTAGAGGGCCTCTCTACGAGCAGTACTTC.

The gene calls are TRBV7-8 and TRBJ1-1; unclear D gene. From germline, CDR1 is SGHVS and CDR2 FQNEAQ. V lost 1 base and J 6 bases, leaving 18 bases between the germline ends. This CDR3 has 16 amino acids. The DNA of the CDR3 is TGTGCCAGCAGCTTAGAATGGGTAGGCGGAACCTCTGAAGCTTTCTTT. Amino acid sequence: CASSLEWVGGTSEAFF.

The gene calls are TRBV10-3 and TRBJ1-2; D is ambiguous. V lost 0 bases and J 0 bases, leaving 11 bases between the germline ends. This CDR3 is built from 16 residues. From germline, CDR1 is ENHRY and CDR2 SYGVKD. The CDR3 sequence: CAISESRVDSNYGYTF. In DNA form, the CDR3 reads TGTGCCATCAGTGAGTCCCGAGTGGATTCTAACTATGGCTACACCTTC.

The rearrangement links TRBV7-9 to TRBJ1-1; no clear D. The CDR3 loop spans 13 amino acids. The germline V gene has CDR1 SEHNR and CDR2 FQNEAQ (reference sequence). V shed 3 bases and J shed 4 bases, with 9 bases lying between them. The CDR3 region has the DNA TGTGCCAGCAGCTTTGGGGAGGTCACTGAAGCTTTCTTT. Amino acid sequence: CASSFGEVTEAFF.